This entry lists 19 T cell receptor beta chains sequenced from one sample in a study of monozygotic twins with inflammatory bowel disease. For each CDR3 protein, TCRdb gives one entry from its re-call of the 5' RACE reads, without DNA. The sample includes roughly 100,000 distinct CDR3 sequences. The sample comprised blood. The receptors come from a human donor with ulcerative colitis or Crohn's disease, or a healthy co-twin of an affected twin (not recorded which).

This rearrangement joins TRBV7-2 to TRBJ2-1; there is no DNA to check the TCRdb D call of TRBD2. This CDR3 region has 15 residues. Germline V gene data show CDR1 as SGHTA and CDR2 as FQGNSA. CDR3 sequence reads: CASSLGTRVFNEQFF.

The V call is TRBV6-5, the J call TRBJ2-1. The germline V gene encodes CDR1 MNHEY and CDR2 SVGAGI. The CDR3 length is 13 residues. The CDR3 is CASSYQANNEQFF.

The rearrangement uses TRBV29-1 and TRBJ2-7; TCRdb reports TRBD1, a call that lacks DNA to check it against. CDR3 length: 12 residues. Germline CDR1 and CDR2: SQVTM and ANQGSEA. CDR3 sequence reads: CSGGVGPYEQYF.

This sequence joins TRBV20-1 and TRBJ2-1; with no DNA, the TCRdb D assignment of TRBD2 cannot be verified. Germline-derived CDR1 and CDR2 are DFQATT and SNEGSKA (reference sequence). The CDR3 length is 17 residues. This chain's CDR3 is CSARPLTTGLVYNEQFF.

The chain links TRBV9 to TRBJ1-2; TCRdb outputs TRBD1, but without DNA this stays unchecked. CDR1 is SGDLS and CDR2 is YYNGEE in the germline V gene. CDR3 length: 16 amino acids. This CDR3 reads CASSDGRDRINYGYTF. Full variable domain (missing parts from reference TRBV9 and TRBJ1-2): DSGVTQTPKHLITATGQRVTLRCSPRSGDLSVYWYQQSLDQGLQFLIQYYNGEERAKGNILERFSAQQFPDLHSELNLSSLELGDSALYFCASSDGRDRINYGYTFGSGTRLTVV.

The chain carries TRBV20-1 and TRBJ2-2. The germline V gene encodes CDR1 DFQATT and CDR2 SNEGSKA (reference sequence). The CDR3 runs 11 residues. CDR3: CSATETGELFF.

The rearrangement joins TRBV7-9 to TRBJ2-7; the D call from TCRdb, TRBD1, cannot be confirmed without DNA. Germline V gene lookup returns CDR1 SEHNR and CDR2 FQNEAQ (reference sequence). CDR3 length equals 15 residues. This CDR3 is CASSYHPGHSYEQYF.

The gene calls are TRBV10-2 and TRBJ1-4; no DNA is available, so the TRBD1 call from TCRdb remains unchecked. The CDR3 has 16 residues. The germline gives CDR1 WSHSY, CDR2 SAAADI. This chain's CDR3 is CASGPPRRSLNEKLFF.

This rearrangement joins TRBV7-9 to TRBJ2-3; TCRdb's D gene call, TRBD1, goes unchecked for lack of DNA. Germline V lookup: CDR1 SEHNR, CDR2 FQNEAQ (reference sequence). This CDR3 comprises 15 residues. This CDR3 is CASSYRGRSTDTQYF.

The CDR3 here is CASSSPDRSTEAFF. The rearrangement joins TRBV7-2 to TRBJ1-1. This CDR3 has 14 residues. The germline gives CDR1 SGHTA, CDR2 FQGNSA.

This sequence joins TRBV19 and TRBJ1-5; TCRdb proposes TRBD1, but this gene call is untestable without DNA. Per germline, CDR1 LNHDA and CDR2 SQIVND (reference sequence). CDR3 size: 17 residues. CDR3 sequence reads: CASSYVFGGQAYGPQHF.

CDR3 sequence: CASSFWGPQETQYF. The chain employs TRBV12-3 or TRBV12-4 and TRBJ2-5; the TCRdb call, TRBD2, lacks DNA for checking. This CDR3 spans 14 amino acids.

V gene TRBV11-2 combines with J gene TRBJ1-5; TCRdb's D gene call, TRBD1, goes unchecked for lack of DNA. This CDR3 is built from 14 residues. CDR1 is SGHAT and CDR2 is FQNNGV in the germline V gene. The CDR3 loop reads CASSLEGRGRPQHF.

The rearrangement uses TRBV10-3 and TRBJ2-5; TCRdb's D gene call, TRBD2, goes unchecked for lack of DNA. This CDR3 region has 18 residues. CDR1 is ENHRY and CDR2 is SYGVKD in the germline V gene. Here the CDR3 reads CAISSRPGTSGTKETQYF.

The J gene is TRBJ2-1, the V gene TRBV7-2; with no DNA, the TCRdb D assignment of TRBD1 cannot be verified. Germline CDR1 and CDR2: SGHTA and FQGNSA. The CDR3 consists of 16 residues. The CDR3 loop reads CASSLIPGSSYNEQFF.

V is TRBV20-1 and J is TRBJ2-2. Germline V gene lookup returns CDR1 DFQATT and CDR2 SNEGSKA (reference sequence). This CDR3 contains 16 residues. CDR3 amino acids: CSASIQPFGSGGELFF.

The V call is TRBV28, the J call TRBJ2-7; TCRdb's assignment of TRBD2 cannot be checked, as there is no DNA. In germline, CDR1 is MDHEN, CDR2 SYDVKM. The CDR3 totals 14 residues. CDR3: CASSSGTGTYEQYF.

The chain links TRBV7-2 to TRBJ2-5; TCRdb indicates TRBD2, and absent DNA this call remains unverified. Germline V lookup: CDR1 SGHTA, CDR2 FQGNSA. The CDR3 length is 16 residues. CDR3 protein: CASSLARFTSGATQYF.

The V and J genes are TRBV7-2 and TRBJ1-2; TCRdb outputs TRBD1, but without DNA this stays unchecked. Germline assignment: CDR1 SGHTA and CDR2 FQGNSA. The CDR3 has 14 amino acids. CDR3 amino acids: CASIDRGQGYGYTF.